At least ten counts were recorded for the clone carrying this T cell receptor (beta chain). What it binds is unknown. V lost 0 bases to trimming and J lost 6 bases, with 7 bases between them. The CDR3 is 12 residues long. The germline gives CDR1 SGHKS, CDR2 YYEKEE (reference sequence). This sample was included in a study of CD8+CD57+ T cells in acquired aplastic anemia. As for the study in general: The study obtained an average of about 3.2 ug of DNA from sorted CD4+ and CD8+ cells. Findings and caveats of the study: Patients were compared with controls for CD8+ Simpson's diversity, and no significant difference emerged.

Genomic DNA, serving as template, underwent TCR beta VDJ and CDR3 profiling. TCRdb independently ran MiXCR on the reads; one entry per CDR3 protein. The repertoire holds around 200,000 distinct CDR3 sequences, about 59% seen once, with approximately 30% in the top ten. The chain carries TRBV5-5 and TRBJ2-7; no clear D gene. Input material: sorted CD4+, CD8+, or CD8+CD57+ T cells (not recorded which) from PBMCs. The sequence was collected from a human donor in good health. The CDR3 nucleotides are TGTGCCAGCAGCTTGGGCTCGGGCGAGCAGTACTTC. Amino acid sequence: CASSLGSGEQYF.